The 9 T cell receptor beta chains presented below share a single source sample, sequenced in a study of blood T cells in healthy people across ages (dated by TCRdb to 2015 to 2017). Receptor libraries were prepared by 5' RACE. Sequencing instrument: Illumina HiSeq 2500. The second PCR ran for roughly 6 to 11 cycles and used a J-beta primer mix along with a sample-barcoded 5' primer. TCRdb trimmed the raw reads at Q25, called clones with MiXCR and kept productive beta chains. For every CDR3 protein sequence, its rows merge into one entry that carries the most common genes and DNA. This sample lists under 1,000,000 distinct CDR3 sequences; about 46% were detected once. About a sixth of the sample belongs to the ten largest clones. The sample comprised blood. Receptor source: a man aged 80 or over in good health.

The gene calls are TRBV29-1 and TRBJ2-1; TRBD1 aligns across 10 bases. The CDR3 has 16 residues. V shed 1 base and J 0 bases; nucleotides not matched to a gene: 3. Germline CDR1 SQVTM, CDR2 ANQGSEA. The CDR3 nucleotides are TGCAGCGTTGAAGGGACAGGGGGTATCTCCTACAATGAGCAGTTCTTC. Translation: CSVEGTGGISYNEQFF.

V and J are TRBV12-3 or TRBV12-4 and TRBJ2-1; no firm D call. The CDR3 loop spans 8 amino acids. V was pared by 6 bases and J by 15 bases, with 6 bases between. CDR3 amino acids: CASSPAFF. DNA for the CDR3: TGTGCCAGCAGCCCAGCGTTCTTC.

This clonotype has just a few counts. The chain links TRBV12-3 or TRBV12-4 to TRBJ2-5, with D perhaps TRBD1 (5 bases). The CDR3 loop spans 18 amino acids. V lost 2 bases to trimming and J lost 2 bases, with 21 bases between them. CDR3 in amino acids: CASSLSISTDQMQETQYF. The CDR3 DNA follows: TGTGCCAGCAGTTTATCGATTTCGACAGACCAAATGCAAGAGACCCAGTACTTC.

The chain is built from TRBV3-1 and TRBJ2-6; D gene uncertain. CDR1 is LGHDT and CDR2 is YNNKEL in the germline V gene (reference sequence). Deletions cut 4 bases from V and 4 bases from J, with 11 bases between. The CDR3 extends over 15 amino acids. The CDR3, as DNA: TGTGCCAGCAGCCGACACGCGCGAGGGGCCAACGTCCTGACTTTC. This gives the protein CASSRHARGANVLTF.

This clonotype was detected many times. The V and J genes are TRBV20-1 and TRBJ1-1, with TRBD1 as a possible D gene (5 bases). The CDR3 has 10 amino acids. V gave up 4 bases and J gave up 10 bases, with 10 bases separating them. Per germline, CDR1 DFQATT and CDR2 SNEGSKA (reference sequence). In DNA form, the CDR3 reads TGCAGTGCTAATTCAGGGTCAGCTTTCTTT. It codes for CSANSGSAFF.

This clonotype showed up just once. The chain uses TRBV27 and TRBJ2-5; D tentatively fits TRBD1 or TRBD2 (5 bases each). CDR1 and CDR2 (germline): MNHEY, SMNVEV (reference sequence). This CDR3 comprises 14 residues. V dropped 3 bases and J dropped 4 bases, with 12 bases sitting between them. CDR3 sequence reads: CASSFLGRAETQYF. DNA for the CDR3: TGTGCCAGCAGTTTCCTGGGACGGGCAGAGACCCAGTACTTC.

The CDR3 nucleotides read TGTGCCAGCAGGAAGGAACTAAGTAATGAGCAGTTCTTC. Protein product: CASRKELSNEQFF. V and J are TRBV2 and TRBJ2-1; D is unclear. V was cut by 6 bases and J by 7 bases, with 13 bases left in between. From germline, CDR1 is SNHLY and CDR2 FYNNEI. The CDR3 length is 13 residues.

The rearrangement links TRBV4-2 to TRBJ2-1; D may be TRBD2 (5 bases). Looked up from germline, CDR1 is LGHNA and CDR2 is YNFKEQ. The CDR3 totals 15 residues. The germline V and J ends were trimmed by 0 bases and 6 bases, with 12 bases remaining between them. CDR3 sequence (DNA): TGTGCCAGCAGCCAAGATGGGTCTAGCTCCAATGAGCAGTTCTTC. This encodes CASSQDGSSSNEQFF.

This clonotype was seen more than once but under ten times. CDR3 sequence: CASTRQAGTTDTQYF. CDR3 nucleotides: TGTGCCAGTACTCGACAGGCTGGAACGACAGATACGCAGTATTTT. V is TRBV12-3 or TRBV12-4 and J is TRBJ2-3; perhaps TRBD1 as D (6 bases). There are 15 residues in the CDR3. V lost 9 bases and J 3 bases, leaving 19 bases between the germline ends.